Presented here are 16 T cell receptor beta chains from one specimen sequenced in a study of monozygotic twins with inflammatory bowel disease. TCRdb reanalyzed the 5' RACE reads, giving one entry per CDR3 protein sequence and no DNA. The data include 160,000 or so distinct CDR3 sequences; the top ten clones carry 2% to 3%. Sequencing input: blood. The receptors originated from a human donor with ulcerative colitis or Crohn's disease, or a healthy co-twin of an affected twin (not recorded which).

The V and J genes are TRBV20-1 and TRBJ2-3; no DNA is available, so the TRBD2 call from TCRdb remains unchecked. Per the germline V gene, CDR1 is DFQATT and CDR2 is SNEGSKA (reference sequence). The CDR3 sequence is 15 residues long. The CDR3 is CSARWAGGPADTQYF.

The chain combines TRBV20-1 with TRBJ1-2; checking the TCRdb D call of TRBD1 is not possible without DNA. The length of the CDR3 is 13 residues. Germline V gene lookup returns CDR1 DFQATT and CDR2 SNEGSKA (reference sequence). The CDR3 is CSASGDTNYGYTF.

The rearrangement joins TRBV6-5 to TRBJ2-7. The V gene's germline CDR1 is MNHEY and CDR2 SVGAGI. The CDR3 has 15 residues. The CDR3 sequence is CASSYSRESSYEQYF.

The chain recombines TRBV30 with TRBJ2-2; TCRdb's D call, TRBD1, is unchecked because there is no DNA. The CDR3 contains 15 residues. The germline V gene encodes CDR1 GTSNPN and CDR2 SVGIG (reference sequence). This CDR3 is CAWSAWTVNTGELFF.

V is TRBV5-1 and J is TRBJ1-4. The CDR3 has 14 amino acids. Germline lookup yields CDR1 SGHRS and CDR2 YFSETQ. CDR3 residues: CASSLDPTNEKLFF.

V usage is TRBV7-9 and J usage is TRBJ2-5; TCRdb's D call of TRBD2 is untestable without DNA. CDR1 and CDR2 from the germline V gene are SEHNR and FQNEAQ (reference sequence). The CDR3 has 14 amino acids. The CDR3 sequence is CASSLVGRGETQYF.

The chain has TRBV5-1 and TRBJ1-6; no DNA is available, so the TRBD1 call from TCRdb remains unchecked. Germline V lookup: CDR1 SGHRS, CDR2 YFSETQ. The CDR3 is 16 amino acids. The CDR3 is CASSIGSGQVRSPLHF.

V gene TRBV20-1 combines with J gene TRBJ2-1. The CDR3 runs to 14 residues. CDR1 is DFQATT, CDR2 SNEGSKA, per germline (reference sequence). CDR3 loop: CSARGGRSYNEQFF.

CDR3 region: CSVEVAGRQTDTQYF. The rearrangement uses TRBV29-1 and TRBJ2-3; TCRdb's D call, TRBD1, is unchecked because there is no DNA. The CDR3 spans 15 residues. Germline CDR1 SQVTM, CDR2 ANQGSEA.

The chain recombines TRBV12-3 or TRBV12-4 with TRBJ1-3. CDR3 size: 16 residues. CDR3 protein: CASSQDGPYSGNTIYF.

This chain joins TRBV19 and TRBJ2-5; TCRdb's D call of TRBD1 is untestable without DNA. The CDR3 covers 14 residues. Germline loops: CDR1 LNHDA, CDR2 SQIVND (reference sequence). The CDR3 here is CASNVGHRGETQYF.

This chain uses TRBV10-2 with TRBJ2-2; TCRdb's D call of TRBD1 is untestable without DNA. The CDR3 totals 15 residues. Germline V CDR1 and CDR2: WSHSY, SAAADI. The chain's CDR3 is CASRGQGSNTGELFF.

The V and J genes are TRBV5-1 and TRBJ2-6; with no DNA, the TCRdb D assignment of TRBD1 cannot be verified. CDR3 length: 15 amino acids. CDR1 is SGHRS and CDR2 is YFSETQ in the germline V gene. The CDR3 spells CASNQGAEGANVLTF.

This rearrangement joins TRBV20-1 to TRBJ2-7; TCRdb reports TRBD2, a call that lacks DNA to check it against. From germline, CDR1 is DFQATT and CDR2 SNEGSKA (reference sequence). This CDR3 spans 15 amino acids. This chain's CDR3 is CSALARPSGKVGQYF.

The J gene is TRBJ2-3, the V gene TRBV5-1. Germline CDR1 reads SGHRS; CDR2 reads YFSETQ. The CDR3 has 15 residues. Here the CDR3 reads CASSIDRASTDTQYF.

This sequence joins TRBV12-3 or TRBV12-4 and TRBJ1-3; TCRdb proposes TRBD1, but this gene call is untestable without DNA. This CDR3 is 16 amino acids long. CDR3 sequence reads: CASSPWTGGRRNTIYF.